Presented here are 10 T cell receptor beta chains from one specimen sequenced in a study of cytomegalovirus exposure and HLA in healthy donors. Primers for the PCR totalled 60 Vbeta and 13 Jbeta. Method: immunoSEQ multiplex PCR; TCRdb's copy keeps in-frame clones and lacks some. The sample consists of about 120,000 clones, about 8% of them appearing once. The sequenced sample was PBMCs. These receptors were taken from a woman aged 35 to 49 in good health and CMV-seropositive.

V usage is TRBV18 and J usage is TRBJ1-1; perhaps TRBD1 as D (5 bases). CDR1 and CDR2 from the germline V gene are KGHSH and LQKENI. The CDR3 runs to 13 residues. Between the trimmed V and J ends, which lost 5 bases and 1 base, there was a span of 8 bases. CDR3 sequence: CASSGQGNTEAFF. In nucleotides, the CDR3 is TGTGCCAGCTCAGGGCAGGGGAACACTGAAGCTTTCTTT.

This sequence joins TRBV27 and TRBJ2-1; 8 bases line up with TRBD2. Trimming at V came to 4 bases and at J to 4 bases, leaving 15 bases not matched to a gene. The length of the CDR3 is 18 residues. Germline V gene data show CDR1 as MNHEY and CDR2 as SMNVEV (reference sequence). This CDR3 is CASSSRGLEGWGYNEQFF. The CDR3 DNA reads TGTGCCAGCAGTTCCAGGGGACTAGAGGGTTGGGGATACAATGAGCAGTTCTTC.

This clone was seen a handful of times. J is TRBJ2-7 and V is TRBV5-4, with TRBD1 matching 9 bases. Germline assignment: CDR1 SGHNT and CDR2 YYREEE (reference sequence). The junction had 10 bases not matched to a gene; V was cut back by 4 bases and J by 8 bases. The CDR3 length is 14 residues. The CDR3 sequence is CASSHPGTGSKQYF. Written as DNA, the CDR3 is TGTGCCAGCAGCCACCCCGGGACAGGGAGCAAGCAGTACTTC.

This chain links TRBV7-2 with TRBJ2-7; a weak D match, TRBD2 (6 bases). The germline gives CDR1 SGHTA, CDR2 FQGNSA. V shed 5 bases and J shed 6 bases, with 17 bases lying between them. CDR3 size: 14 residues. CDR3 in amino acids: CASSPRRGTLEQYF. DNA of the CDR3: TGTGCCAGCAGCCCGCGACGGGGGACTCTCGAGCAGTACTTC.

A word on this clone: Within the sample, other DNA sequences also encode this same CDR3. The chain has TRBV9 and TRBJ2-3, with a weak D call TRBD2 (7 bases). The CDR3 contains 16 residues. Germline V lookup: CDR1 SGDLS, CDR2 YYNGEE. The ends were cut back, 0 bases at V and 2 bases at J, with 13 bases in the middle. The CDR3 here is CASSVEGGGATDTQYF. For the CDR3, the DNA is TGTGCCAGCAGCGTAGAAGGAGGGGGGGCCACAGATACGCAGTATTTT.

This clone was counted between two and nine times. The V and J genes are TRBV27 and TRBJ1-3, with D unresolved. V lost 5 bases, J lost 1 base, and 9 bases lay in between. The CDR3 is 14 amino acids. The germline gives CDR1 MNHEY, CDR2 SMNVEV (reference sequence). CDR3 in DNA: TGTGCCAGCAGTCCCTATGCGTCTGGAAACACCATATATTTT. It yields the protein CASSPYASGNTIYF.

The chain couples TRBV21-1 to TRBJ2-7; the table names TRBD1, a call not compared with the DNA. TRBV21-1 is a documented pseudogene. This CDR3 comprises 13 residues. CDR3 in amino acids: CASSPGTAYEQYF. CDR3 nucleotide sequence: TGTGCCAGCAGCCCCGGGACAGCTTACGAGCAGTACTTC.

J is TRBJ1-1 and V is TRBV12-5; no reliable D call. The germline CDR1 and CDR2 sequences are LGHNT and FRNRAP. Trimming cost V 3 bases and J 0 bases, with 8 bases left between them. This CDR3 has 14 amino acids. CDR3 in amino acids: CASGFVSVNTEAFF. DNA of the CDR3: TGTGCTAGTGGTTTTGTCTCGGTGAACACTGAAGCTTTCTTT.

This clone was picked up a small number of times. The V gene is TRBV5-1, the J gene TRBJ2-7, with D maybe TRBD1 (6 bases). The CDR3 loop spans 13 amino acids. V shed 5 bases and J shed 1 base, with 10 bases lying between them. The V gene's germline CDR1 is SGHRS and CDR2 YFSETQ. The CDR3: CASSPGVSYEQYF. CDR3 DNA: TGCGCCAGCAGTCCAGGGGTTTCCTACGAGCAGTACTTC.

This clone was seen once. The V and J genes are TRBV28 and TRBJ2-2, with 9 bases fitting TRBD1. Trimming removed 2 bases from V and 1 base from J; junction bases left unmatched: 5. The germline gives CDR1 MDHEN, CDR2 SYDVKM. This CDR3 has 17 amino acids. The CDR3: CASSLVGTGRNTGELFF. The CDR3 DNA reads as TGTGCCAGCAGTTTAGTCGGGACAGGGAGGAACACCGGGGAGCTGTTTTTT. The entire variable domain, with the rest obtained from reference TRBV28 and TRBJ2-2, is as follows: DVKVTQSSRYLVKRTGEKVFLECVQDMDHENMFWYRQDPGLGLRLIYFSYDVKMKEKGDIPEGYSVSREKKERFSLILESASTNQTSMYLCASSLVGTGRNTGELFFGEGSRLTVL.